This T cell receptor beta chain emerged from a study of blood T cells in healthy people across ages. Study results and limitations: Aged donors had fewer naive CD4+ cells and lower diversity than long-lived donors.

It was with a sample-barcoded 5' primer and a J-beta primer mix that a second PCR of roughly 7 to 12 cycles was run. Every molecule of cDNA carried a tag from a template-switch adaptor with 12 random nucleotides. TCRdb itself ran the 5' RACE reads through MiXCR, one entry per CDR3 protein. This sample has about 760,000 distinct CDR3 sequences; approximately 53% occur once, and the top ten carry around 25%. In germline, CDR1 is SEHNR, CDR2 FQNEAQ (reference sequence). The V gene lost 3 bases and the J gene lost 3 bases, with 11 bases spanning the gap. The CDR3 runs to 14 residues. As for this clonotype: Antigen: not known.

The clonotype was recovered from a middle-aged man in good health. Sequenced material: blood. V is TRBV7-9 and J is TRBJ2-5; D is unclear. The CDR3 reads CASSFRAAKETQYF. The CDR3 DNA reads TGTGCCAGCAGCTTCCGCGCGGCTAAAGAGACCCAGTACTTC.